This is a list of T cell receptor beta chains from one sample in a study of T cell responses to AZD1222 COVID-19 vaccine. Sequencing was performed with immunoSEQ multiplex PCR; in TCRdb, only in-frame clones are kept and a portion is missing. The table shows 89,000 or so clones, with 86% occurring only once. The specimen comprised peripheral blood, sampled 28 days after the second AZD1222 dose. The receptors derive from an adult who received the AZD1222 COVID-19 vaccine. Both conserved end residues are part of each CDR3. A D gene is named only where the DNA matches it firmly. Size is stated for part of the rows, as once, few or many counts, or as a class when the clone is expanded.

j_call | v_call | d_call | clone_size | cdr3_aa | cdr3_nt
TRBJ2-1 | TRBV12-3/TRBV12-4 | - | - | CAAQGSGVDEQFF | TGTGCCGCGCAGGGCAGTGGGGTTGATGAGCAGTTCTTC
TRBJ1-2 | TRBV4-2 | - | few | CASSQDYGPPGNYGYTF | TGTGCCAGCAGCCAAGATTACGGGCCCCCAGGGAACTATGGCTACACCTTC
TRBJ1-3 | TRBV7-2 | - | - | CASSPQGDGNTIYF | TGTGCCAGCAGCCCCCAAGGGGACGGAAACACCATATATTTT
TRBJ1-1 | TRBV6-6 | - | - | CASRFQGRTEAFF | TGTGCCAGCAGGTTCCAGGGGAGGACTGAAGCTTTCTTT
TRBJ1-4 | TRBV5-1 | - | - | CASSLAGPEKLFF | TGCGCCAGCAGCTTGGCCGGTCCCGAAAAACTGTTTTTT
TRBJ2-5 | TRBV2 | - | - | CASTDRIGTQYF | TGTGCCAGTACGGACCGCATTGGTACCCAGTACTTC
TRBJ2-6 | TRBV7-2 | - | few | CASSLAARASRTSGANVLTF | TGTGCCAGCAGCTTAGCGGCCCGGGCTTCCCGTACCTCTGGGGCCAACGTCCTGACTTTC
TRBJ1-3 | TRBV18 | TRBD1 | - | CASSPPGQGTSGNTIYF | TGTGCCAGCTCACCACCGGGACAGGGGACCTCTGGAAACACCATATATTTT
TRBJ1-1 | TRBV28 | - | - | CASSLRTGPSTEAFF | TGTGCCAGCAGCCTCCGGACGGGGCCGAGCACTGAAGCTTTCTTT
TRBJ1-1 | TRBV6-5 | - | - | CASSYSIGSTEAFF | TGTGCCAGCAGTTACTCGATTGGGAGCACTGAAGCTTTCTTT
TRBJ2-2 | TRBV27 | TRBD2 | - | CASSSSGRGVTGELFF | TGTGCCAGCAGTTCTAGCGGGAGGGGGGTCACCGGGGAGCTGTTTTTT
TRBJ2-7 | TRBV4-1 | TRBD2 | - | CASSQTRVAGYREQYF | TGCGCCAGCAGCCAAACCCGAGTAGCGGGATACCGAGAGCAGTACTTC
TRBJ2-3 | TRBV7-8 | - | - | CASDESDTQYF | TGTGCCAGCGATGAATCAGATACGCAGTATTTT
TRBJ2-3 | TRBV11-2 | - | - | CASSSRGLAGSRTDTQYF | TGTGCCAGCAGCTCCAGGGGGCTAGCGGGTTCCCGCACAGATACGCAGTATTTT
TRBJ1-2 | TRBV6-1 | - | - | CASQGKNYGYTF | TGTGCCAGTCAGGGGAAGAACTATGGCTACACCTTC
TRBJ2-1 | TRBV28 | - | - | CASSLLGSRSYNEQFF | TGTGCCAGCAGTCTTTTGGGGTCGCGCTCCTACAATGAGCAGTTCTTC
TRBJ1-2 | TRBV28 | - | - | CASRGVYYGYTF | TGTGCCAGTCGGGGGGTCTACTATGGCTACACCTTC
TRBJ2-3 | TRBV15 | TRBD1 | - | CATQRLQGAMDTQYF | TGTGCCACTCAGAGGCTCCAGGGGGCTATGGATACGCAGTATTTT
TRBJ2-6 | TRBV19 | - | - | CASSIGIDQTLDGANVLTF | TGTGCCAGTAGTATAGGGATCGACCAAACTCTAGATGGGGCCAACGTCCTGACTTTC
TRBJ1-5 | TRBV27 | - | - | CASSLQGSQPQHF | TGTGCCAGCAGTTTACAGGGGAGTCAGCCCCAGCATTTT
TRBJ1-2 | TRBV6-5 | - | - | CASSSESGGYTF | TGTGCCAGCAGTTCCGAGAGTGGGGGCTACACCTTC
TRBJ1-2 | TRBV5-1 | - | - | CASSLVQGWGYTF | TGCGCCAGCAGCTTGGTTCAGGGATGGGGCTACACCTTC
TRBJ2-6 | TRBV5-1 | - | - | CASSLNEQRASGANVLTF | TGCGCCAGCAGCTTGAACGAACAGAGAGCCTCTGGGGCCAACGTCCTGACTTTC
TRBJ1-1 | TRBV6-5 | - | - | CASPALTLNTEAFF | TGTGCCAGCCCGGCCCTGACCTTGAACACTGAAGCTTTCTTT
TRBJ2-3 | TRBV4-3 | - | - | CASSPSHPSEARDTQYF | TGCGCCAGCAGCCCTTCTCATCCAAGCGAAGCGCGAGATACGCAGTATTTT
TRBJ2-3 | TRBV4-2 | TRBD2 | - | CASSQELAGGVTDTQYF | TGTGCCAGCAGCCAAGAGTTGGCGGGGGGGGTCACAGATACGCAGTATTTT
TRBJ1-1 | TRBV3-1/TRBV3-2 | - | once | CASSPRDTEAFF | TGTGCCAGCAGCCCCCGGGACACTGAAGCTTTCTTT
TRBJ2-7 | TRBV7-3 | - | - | CASSPDLGPYEQYF | TGTGCCAGCAGCCCCGACCTTGGGCCCTACGAGCAGTACTTC
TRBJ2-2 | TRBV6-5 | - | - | CASSYWQSEGTGELFF | TGTGCCAGCAGTTACTGGCAGAGCGAGGGCACCGGGGAGCTGTTTTTT